This T cell receptor beta chain originates from a study of OX40 agonist ivuxolimab in advanced cancers. Study background: Prior anti-PD-1, anti-PD-L1 or anti-CTLA-4 therapy was allowed; 40% to 50% had some. Study-wide results and limits: Clones of CD4+ and CD8+ blood T cells grew by week 6 at doses of 0.1 to 3.0 mg/kg. Among the least clonally expanded were partial responders at 0.1-3.0 mg/kg. Antigen specificity remained undetermined for the expanded peripheral T cells.

Concerning this clone itself: The antigen remains unidentified.

Per the germline V gene, CDR1 is SQVTM and CDR2 is ANQGSEA. V lost 3 bases, J lost 1 base, and 1 base stayed unmatched. The CDR3 sequence is 13 residues long. Repertoires were generated with immunoSEQ multiplex PCR, while TCRdb's copy carries only in-frame clones and drops some. The sample holds fewer than 200,000 clones, 85% to 95% seen once. The sequences come from CD4+ or CD8+ T cells sorted from blood, collected in a trial of the OX40 agonist ivuxolimab. The gene calls are TRBV29-1 and TRBJ1-1; TRBD1 aligns across 8 bases. This clonotype was sampled from an adult with an advanced solid tumor such as melanoma, head and neck, liver or kidney cancer. The CDR3 DNA reads as TGCAGCGTTGAGGGACAGGCGAACACTGAAGCTTTCTTT. This gives the protein CSVEGQANTEAFF.